The clone carrying this T cell receptor beta chain was detected many times. This sample is part of a study of CD8 T cells in ankylosing spondylitis. TCRdb fed the 5' RACE reads into MiXCR, producing one record per CDR3 protein. The repertoire includes 180,000 or so distinct CDR3 sequences, approximately 10% of them detected once, and roughly 29% sits in the top ten. CDR1 and CDR2 (germline): MNHEY, SVGEGT. This CDR3 is 16 amino acids long. Trimming cost V 4 bases and J 2 bases, with 15 bases left between them. The chain joins TRBV6-2 or TRBV6-3 to TRBJ1-5; D is uncertain. Sequenced input: blood, either unsorted or a sorted T cell fraction (not recorded which). The sequence was collected from a male donor with ankylosing spondylitis or in good health (not recorded which). The CDR3 DNA follows: TGTGCCAGCAGTTCTACCTCCGTGGGAGGCAATCAGCCCCAGCATTTT. Amino acids: CASSSTSVGGNQPQHF.